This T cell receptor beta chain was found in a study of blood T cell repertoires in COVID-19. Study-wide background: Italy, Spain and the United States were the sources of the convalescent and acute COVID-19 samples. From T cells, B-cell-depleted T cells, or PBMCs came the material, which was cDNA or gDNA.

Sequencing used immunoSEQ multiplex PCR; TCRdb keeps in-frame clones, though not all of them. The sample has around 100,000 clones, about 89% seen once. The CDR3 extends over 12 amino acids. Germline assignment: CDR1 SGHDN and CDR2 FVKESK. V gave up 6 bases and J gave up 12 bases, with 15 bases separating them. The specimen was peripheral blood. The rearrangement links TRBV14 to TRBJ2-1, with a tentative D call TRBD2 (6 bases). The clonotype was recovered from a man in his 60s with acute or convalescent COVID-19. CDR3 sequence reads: CASSQGGFLQFF. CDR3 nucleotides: TGTGCCAGCAGTCAGGGAGGCTTTCTGCAGTTCTTC.